The source of this T cell receptor beta chain is a study of blood T cell repertoires in COVID-19. Study overall: Sites across the United States, Italy and Spain contributed samples from acute and convalescent COVID-19. The analysed material was cDNA or gDNA that came from T cells, B-cell-depleted T cells, or PBMCs.

J gave up 7 bases and V 2 bases, and 9 bases lay outside the gene matches. The CDR3 has 15 residues. Per the germline V gene, CDR1 is MNHEY and CDR2 is SVGAGI. As processed by the authors: The authors estimated nucleated cell counts from reference gene primer amplification. Libraries were prepared by immunoSEQ multiplex PCR; TCRdb keeps only in-frame clonotypes and omits some of them. V, J and clone size are those of that table, while D and trimming were read from the DNA. The sample carries about 160,000 clones, about 90% recorded once. The Seattle site enrolled patients during active infection and followed them longitudinally.

This TCR was sampled from a man aged 30 to 45 with COVID-19, enrolled during active disease. The chain is built from TRBV6-5 and TRBJ1-2, with 8 bases identical to TRBD1. Sequenced sample: peripheral blood. Here the CDR3 DNA reads TGTGCCAGCAGTTACGACCTAGGACAGGGAGGTGGCTACACCTTC. It encodes CASSYDLGQGGGYTF.